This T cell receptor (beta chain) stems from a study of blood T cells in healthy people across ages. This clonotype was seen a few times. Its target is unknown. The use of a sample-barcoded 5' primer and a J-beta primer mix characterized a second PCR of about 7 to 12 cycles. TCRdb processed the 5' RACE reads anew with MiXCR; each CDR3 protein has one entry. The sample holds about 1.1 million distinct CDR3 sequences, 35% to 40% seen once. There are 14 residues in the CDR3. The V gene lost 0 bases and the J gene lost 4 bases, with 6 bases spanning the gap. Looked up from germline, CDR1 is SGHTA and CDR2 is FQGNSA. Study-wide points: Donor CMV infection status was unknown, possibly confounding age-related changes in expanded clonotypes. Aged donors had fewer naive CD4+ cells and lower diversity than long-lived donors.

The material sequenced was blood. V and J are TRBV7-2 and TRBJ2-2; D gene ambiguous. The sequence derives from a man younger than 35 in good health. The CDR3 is CASSLARSTGELFF. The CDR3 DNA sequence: TGTGCCAGCAGCTTAGCAAGGTCCACCGGGGAGCTGTTTTTT.